These 5 T cell receptor beta chains share one sample of origin, sequenced in a study of CD8 T cells in Susac syndrome. The RNA input was roughly 0.5 to 1 ug, and it was reverse transcribed with random hexamers. TCRdb analysed the immunoSEQ multiplex PCR reads with MiXCR anew, one entry per CDR3 protein. Here the sample spans roughly 190,000 distinct CDR3 sequences, over 85% being singletons. Input material: CD4+ T cells from PBMCs. These receptors came from a human donor in good health.

Concerning this clonotype itself: One end of the junction fails to match germline, which may point to a read error. The chain recombines TRBV29-1 with TRBJ2-7, with D perhaps matching TRBD2 (6 bases). The CDR3 is 15 amino acids. Germline lookup yields CDR1 SQVTM and CDR2 ANQGSEA. CDR3 sequence reads: CSVEGGAGTDYEQYF. CDR3 DNA sequence: TGCAGCGTCGAAGGCGGGGCAGGGACGGACTACGAGCAGTACTTC.

The chain employs TRBV4-1 and TRBJ2-7; D assignment may be TRBD1 or TRBD2 (6 bases each). The CDR3 contains 16 residues. V shed 4 bases and J shed 2 bases, with 18 bases lying between them. From germline, CDR1 is MGHRA and CDR2 YSYEKL. CDR3 coding DNA: TGCGCCAGCAGCCCCCTCGCGGGAAACAGGGCCTACGAGCAGTACTTC. It is translated as CASSPLAGNRAYEQYF.

This chain joins TRBV27 and TRBJ2-3, with D uncertain. V was shortened by 3 bases and J by 0 bases, with 7 bases between the two germline ends. Germline V gene sequence: CDR1 MNHEY, CDR2 SMNVEV (reference sequence). This CDR3 comprises 14 residues. DNA of the CDR3: TGTGCCAGCAGTTTCTGGGGTAGCACAGATACGCAGTATTTT. Residues: CASSFWGSTDTQYF.

This clonotype was recorded once. The V and J genes are TRBV6-5 and TRBJ1-2; TRBD1 agrees at 9 bases. The CDR3 sequence is 15 residues long. Germline V gene data show CDR1 as MNHEY and CDR2 as SVGAGI. J was trimmed by 7 bases and V by 2 bases; bases with no gene match: 8. The CDR3 here is CASSYQGQGSRGYTF. The CDR3 coding sequence is TGTGCCAGCAGTTACCAAGGACAGGGGAGTCGTGGCTACACCTTC.

V and J are TRBV24-1 and TRBJ1-2, with 7 bases matching TRBD1. Germline V CDR1 and CDR2: KGHDR, SFDVKD. The ends lost 5 bases at V and 8 bases at J; junction bases unmatched: 7. There are 13 residues in the CDR3. The CDR3 region is CATSGTGRGGYTF. Here the CDR3 DNA reads TGTGCCACCAGTGGGACAGGAAGAGGAGGCTACACCTTC.